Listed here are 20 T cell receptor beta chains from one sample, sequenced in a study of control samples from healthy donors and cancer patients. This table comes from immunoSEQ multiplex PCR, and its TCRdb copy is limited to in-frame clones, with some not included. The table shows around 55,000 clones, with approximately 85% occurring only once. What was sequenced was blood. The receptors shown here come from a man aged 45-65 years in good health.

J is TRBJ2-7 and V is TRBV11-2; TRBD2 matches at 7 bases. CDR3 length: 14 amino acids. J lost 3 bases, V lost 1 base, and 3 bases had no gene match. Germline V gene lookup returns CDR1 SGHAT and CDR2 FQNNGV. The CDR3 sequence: CASSLAASGYEQYF. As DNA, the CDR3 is TGTGCCAGCAGCTTAGCGGCTAGCGGCTACGAGCAGTACTTC.

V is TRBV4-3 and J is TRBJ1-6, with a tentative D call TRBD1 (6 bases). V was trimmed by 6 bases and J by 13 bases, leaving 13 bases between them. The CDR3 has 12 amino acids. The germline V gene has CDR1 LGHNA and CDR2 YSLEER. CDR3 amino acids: CASRQGRAPLHF. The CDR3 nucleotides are TGCGCCAGCAGACAGGGACGGGCTCCCCTCCACTTT.

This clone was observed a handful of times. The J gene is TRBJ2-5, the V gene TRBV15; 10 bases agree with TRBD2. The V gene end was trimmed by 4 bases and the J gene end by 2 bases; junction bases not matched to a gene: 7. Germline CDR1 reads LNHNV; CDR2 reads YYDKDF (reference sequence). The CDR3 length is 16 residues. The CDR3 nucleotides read TGTGCCACCAGCATATGGACTAGCGGAATACAAGAGACCCAGTACTTC. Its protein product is CATSIWTSGIQETQYF.

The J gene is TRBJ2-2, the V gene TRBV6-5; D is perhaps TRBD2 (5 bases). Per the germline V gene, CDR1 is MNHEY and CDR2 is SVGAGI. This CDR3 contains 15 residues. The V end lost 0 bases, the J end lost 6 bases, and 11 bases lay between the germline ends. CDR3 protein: CASSYSTGNSGELFF. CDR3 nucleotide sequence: TGTGCCAGCAGTTACTCGACGGGGAATTCCGGGGAGCTGTTTTTT.

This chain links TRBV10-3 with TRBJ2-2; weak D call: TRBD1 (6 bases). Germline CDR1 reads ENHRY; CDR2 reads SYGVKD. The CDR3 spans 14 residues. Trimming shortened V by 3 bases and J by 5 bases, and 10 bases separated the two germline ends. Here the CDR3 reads CAISDPRGTGELFF. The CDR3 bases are TGTGCCATCAGTGATCCCAGGGGAACCGGGGAGCTGTTTTTT.

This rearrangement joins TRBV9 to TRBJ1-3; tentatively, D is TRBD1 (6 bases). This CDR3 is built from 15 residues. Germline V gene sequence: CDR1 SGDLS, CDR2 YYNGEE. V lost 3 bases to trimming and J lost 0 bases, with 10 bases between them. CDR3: CASSEGGVSGNTIYF. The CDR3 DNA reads TGTGCCAGCAGCGAGGGGGGAGTCTCTGGAAACACCATATATTTT.

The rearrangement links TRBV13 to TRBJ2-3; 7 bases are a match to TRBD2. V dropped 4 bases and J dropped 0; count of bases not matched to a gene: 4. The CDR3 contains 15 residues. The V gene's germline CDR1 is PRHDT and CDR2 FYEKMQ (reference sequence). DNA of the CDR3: TGTGCCAGCAGCTCTAGACTAGCTAGCACAGATACGCAGTATTTT. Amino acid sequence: CASSSRLASTDTQYF.

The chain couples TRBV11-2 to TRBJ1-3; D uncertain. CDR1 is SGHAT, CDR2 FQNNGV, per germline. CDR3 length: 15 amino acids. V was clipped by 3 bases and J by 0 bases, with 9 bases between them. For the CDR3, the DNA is TGTGCCAGCAGCTTCGGACGTCCCTCTGGAAACACCATATATTTT. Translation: CASSFGRPSGNTIYF.

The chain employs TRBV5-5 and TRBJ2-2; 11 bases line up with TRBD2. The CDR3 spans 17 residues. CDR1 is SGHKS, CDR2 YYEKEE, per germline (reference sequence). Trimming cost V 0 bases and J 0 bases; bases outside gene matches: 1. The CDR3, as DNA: TGTGCCAGCAGCTTGGGACTAGCGGGATCGAACACCGGGGAGCTGTTTTTT. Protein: CASSLGLAGSNTGELFF.

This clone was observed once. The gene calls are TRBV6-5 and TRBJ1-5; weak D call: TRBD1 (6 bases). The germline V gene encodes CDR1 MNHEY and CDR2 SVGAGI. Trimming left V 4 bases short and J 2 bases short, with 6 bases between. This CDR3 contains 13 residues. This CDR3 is CASSSGGNQPQHF. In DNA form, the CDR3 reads TGTGCCAGCAGTTCAGGGGGCAATCAGCCCCAGCATTTT.

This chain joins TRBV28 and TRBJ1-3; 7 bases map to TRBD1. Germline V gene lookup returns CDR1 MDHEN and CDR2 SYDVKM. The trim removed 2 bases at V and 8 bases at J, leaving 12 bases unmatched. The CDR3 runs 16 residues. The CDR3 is CASSLRSTGRRDTIYF. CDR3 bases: TGTGCCAGCAGTTTAAGGTCGACAGGGCGGCGAGACACCATATATTTT.

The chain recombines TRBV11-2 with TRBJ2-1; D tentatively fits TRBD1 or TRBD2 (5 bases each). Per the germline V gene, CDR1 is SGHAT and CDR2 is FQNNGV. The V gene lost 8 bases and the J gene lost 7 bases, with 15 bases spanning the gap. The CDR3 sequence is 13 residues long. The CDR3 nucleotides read TGTGCCAGCCTGGGACGGGTAAGGAATGAGCAGTTCTTC. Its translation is CASLGRVRNEQFF.

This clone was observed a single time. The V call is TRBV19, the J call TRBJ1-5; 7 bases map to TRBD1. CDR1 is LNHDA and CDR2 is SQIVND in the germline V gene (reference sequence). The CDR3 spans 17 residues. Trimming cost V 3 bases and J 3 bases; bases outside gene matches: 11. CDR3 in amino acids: CASSIRLQGLVNQPQHF. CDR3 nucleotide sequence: TGTGCCAGTAGTATCCGACTACAGGGGCTAGTCAATCAGCCCCAGCATTTT.

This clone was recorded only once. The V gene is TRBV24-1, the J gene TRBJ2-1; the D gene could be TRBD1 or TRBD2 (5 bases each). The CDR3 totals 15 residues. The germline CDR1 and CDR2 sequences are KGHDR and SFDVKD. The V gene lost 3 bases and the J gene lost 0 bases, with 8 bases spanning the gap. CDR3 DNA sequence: TGTGCCACCAGTGATGACGGGACCTCCTACAATGAGCAGTTCTTC. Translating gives CATSDDGTSYNEQFF.

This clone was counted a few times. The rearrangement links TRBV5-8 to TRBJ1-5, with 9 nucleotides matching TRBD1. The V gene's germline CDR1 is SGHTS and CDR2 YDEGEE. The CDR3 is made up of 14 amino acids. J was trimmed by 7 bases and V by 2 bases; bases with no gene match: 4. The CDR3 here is CASSFRDREQPQHF. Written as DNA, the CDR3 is TGTGCCAGCAGCTTCCGGGACAGGGAACAGCCCCAGCATTTT.

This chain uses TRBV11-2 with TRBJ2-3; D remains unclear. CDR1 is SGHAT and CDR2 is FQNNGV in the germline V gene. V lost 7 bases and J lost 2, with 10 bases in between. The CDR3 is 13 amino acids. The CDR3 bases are TGTGCCAGCACCCCGGCGGTCACAGATACGCAGTATTTT. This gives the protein CASTPAVTDTQYF.

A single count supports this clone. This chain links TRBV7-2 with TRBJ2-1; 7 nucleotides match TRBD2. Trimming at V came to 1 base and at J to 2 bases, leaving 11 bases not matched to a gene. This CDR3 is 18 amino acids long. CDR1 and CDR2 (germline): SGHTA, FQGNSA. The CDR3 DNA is TGTGCCAGCAGCTTAGAGGGCAGCGGCCTAGCGGCCTACAATGAGCAGTTCTTC. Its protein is CASSLEGSGLAAYNEQFF.

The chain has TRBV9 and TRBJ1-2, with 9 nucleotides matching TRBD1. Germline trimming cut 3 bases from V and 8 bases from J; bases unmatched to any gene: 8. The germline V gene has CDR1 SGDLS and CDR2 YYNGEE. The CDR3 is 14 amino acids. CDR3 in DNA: TGTGCCAGCAGCGCGCGGACAGGGGCCGGCGGCTACACCTTC. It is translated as CASSARTGAGGYTF.

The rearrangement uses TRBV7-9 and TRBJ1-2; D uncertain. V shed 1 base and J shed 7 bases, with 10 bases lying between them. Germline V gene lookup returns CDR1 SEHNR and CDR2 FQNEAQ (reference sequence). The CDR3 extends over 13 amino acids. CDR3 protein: CASSLGAYIGYTF. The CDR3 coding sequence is TGTGCCAGCAGCTTAGGGGCCTATATTGGCTACACCTTC.

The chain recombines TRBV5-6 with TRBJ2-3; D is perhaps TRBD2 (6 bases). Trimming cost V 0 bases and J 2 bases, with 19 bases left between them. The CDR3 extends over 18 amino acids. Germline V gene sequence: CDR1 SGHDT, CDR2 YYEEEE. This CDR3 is CASSLAGIPGVSTDTQYF. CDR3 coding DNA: TGTGCCAGCAGCTTGGCCGGGATACCGGGAGTGTCCACAGATACGCAGTATTTT.